This entry concerns a single T cell receptor (beta chain). Its target is unknown. This specimen belongs to a study of vaccination effects on CD4 cells after COVID-19. Study-wide context: Either the mRNA-1273 or the BNT162b2 vaccine was given to participants as two doses.

Profiling relied on immunoSEQ multiplex PCR, and the TCRdb table lists in-frame clones only, not all of them. The profile shows approximately 40,000 clones, 55% to 75% of them singletons. Study-wide points: Researchers report that only 1 of 255 vaccine-induced clones in healthy vaccinees cross-reacted with common cold coronaviruses.

Antigen-specific CD4+ T cells were expanded (with viral peptide pools) by the ViraFEST assay ahead of sequencing. Cells that had been cultured for roughly ten days were the source of isolated CD4+ T cells. Negative nucleocapsid antibody tests before and after vaccination confirmed no previous SARS-CoV-2 infection. For each well, 1.5 million to 2 million PBMC were cultured with 8 to 10 IU/ml IL-2 and 9 to 10 ug/ml peptides. Half of the medium was exchanged for IL-2 medium on both days 3 and 7. The length of the CDR3 is 14 residues. V dropped 4 bases and J dropped 5; count of bases not matched to a gene: 3. The germline V gene has CDR1 SNHLY and CDR2 FYNNEI.

The material sequenced was CD4+ T cells from PBMCs cultured with SARS-CoV-2 spike peptides, taken before COVID-19 vaccination. V is TRBV2 and J is TRBJ2-2; 8 nucleotides align to TRBD1. This receptor was taken from a human donor who received a COVID-19 vaccine. The DNA for the CDR3 is TGTGCCAGCAGTGGAGGACAGGGAACCGGGGAGCTGTTTTTT. It yields the protein CASSGGQGTGELFF.